This T cell receptor beta chain was captured by sequencing in a study of cytomegalovirus exposure and HLA in healthy donors. Study findings and constraints: TCR beta chain V- and J-gene trimming was linked, in a later analysis, to a missense variant in DCLRE1C.

The PCR contained 60 Vbeta and 13 Jbeta primers. Produced via immunoSEQ multiplex PCR; TCRdb's table is partial and in-frame only. The sample lists more than 85,000 clones; around 88% were seen once. This CDR3 has 14 residues. V lost 8 bases to trimming and J lost 2 bases; unmatched junction nucleotides: 9. CDR1 SNHLY and CDR2 FYNNEI come from the germline V gene. Points on this clone: Its antigen is as yet unknown.

The sample consisted of PBMCs. The TCR comes from a man aged 35-49 years in good health and CMV-seronegative. The chain uses TRBV2 and TRBJ2-7; 7 nucleotides align to TRBD1. The CDR3 region is CASGPGTEPYEQYF. DNA of the CDR3: TGTGCCAGCGGCCCCGGGACAGAACCCTACGAGCAGTACTTC.